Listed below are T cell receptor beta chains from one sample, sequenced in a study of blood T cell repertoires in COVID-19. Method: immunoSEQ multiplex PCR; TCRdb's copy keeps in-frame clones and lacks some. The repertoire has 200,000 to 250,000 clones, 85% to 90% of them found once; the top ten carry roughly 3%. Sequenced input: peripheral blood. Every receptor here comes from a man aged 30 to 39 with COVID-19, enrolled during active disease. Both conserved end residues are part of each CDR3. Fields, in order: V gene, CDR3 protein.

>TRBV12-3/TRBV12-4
CASSFTENGELFF
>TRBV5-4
CASSLLAGGNEQYF
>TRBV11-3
CASSSGQGYTEAFF
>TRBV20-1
CSASDSQAGGGAGELFF
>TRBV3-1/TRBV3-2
CASSQASGCSGNTIYF
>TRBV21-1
CASSSTSFREGATDTQYF
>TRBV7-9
CASSYGTHPTNEKLFF
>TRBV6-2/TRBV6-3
CASSYPRQGARDQPQHF
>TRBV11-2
CASSSLAGWSRTEAFF
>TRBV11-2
CASSLDRGLQETQYF
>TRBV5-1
CASSPGTAATNEKLFF
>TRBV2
CASSEGWVTSSLRSQHF
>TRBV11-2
CASSLGPSDRELQQFF
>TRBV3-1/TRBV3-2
CASRLQGEEGYTF
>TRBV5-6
CASSLWEGTYGYTF
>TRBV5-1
CASSLLREEGEQFF
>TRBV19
CASMRTGPGNTIYF
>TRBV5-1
CASSRAPGQGGNSPLHF
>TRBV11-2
CASSGQTGPSYEQYF
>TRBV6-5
CASSRQSNQPQHF
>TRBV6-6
CASNDRSEQYF
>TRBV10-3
CAISESSGGAISDTQYF
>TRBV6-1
CASSVSGGRPGVAEAFF
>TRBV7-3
CASSLRFPTDLTPATDEQFF
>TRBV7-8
CASSFRYGGRQTYEQYF
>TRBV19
CASSITGNHGYTF
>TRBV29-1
CSVGQAVYEQYF
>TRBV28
CASSLGGSTDTQYF
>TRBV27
CASTADRANTEAFF
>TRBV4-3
CASSQDTWSRGGRQPQHF
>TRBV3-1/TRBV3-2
CASSLWTSTDTQYF
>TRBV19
CASKGGSPYSNQPQHF
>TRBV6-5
CASGQVSEQYF
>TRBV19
CASTLLGTNIYSNQPQHF
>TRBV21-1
CASSKKGRGYEGNQPQHF
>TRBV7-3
CASSLTYRITMNTEAFF
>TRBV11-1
CASSSRDRGRGTEAFF